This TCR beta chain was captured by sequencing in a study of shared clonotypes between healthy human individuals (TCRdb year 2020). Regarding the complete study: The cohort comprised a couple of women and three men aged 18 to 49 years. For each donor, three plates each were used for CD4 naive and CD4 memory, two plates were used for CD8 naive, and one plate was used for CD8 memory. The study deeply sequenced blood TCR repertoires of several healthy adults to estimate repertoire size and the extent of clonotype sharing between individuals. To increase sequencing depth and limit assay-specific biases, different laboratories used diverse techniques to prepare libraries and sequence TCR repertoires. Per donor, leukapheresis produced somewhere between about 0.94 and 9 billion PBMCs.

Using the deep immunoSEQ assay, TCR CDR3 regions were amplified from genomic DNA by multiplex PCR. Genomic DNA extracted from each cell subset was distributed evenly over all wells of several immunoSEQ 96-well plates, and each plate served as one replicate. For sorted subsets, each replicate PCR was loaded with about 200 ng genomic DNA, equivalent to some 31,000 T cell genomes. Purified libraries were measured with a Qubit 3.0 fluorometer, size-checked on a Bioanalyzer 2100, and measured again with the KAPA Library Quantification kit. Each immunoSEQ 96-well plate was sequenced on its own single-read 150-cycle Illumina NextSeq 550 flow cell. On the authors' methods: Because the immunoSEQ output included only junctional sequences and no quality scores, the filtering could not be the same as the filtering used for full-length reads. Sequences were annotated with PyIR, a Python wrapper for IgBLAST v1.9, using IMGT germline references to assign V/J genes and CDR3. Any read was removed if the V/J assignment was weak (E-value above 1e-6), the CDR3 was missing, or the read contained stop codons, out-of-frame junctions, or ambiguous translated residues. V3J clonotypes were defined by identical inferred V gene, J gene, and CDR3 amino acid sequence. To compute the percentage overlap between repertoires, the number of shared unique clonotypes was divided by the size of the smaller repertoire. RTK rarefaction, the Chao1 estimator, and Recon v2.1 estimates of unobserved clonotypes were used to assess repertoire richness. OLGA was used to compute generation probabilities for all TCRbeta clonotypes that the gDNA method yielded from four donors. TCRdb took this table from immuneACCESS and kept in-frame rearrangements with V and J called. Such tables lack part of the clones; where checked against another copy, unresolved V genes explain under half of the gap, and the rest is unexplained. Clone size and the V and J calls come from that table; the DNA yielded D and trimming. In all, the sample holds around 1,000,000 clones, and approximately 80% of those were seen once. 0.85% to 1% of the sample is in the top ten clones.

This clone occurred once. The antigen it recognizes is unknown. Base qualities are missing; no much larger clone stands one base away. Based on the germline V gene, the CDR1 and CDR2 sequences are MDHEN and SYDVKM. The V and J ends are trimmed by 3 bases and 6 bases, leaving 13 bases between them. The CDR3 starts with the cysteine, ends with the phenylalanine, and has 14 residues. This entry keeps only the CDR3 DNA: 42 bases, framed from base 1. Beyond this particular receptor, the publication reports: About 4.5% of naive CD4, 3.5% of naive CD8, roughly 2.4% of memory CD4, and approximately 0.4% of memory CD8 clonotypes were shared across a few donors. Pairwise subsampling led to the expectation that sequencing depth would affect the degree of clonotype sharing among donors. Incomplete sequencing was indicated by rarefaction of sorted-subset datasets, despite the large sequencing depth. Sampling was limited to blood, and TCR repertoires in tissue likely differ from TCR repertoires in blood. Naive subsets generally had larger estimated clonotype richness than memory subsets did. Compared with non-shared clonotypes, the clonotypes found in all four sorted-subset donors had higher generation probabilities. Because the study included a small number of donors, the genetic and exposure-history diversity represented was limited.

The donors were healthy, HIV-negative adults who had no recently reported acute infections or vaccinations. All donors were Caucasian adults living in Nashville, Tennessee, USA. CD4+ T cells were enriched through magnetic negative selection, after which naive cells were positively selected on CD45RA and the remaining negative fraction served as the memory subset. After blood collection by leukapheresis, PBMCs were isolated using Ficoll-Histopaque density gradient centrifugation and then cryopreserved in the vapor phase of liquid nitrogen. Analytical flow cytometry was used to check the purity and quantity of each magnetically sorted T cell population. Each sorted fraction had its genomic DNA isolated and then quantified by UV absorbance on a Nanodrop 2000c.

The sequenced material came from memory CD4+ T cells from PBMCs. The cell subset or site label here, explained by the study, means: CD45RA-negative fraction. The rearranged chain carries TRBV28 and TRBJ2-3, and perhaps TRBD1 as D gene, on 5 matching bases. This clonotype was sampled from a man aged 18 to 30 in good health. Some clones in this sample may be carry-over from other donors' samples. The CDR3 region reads CASSFSQGSDTQYF. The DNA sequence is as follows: TGTGCCAGCAGTTTCTCCCAGGGATCCGATACGCAGTATTTT.